This T cell receptor beta chain was captured by sequencing in a study of T cell responses to AZD1222 COVID-19 vaccine. Points from the study as a whole: The donor cohort was predominantly white British with a female majority, and clonal diversity may have been underestimated.

Of note for this clone: Antigen: not known.

This CDR3 is 11 amino acids long. The ends were cut back, 3 bases at V and 4 bases at J, with 3 bases in the middle. Method: immunoSEQ multiplex PCR; TCRdb's copy keeps in-frame clones and lacks some. Counted here are roughly 100,000 clones, approximately 96% occurring once; the ten biggest clones make up roughly 2%. The chain recombines TRBV12-3 or TRBV12-4 with TRBJ2-5; no reliable D call. Here the sequenced sample was peripheral blood, taken on day 0 of AZD1222 vaccination. This TCR was recovered from an adult in good health. In DNA form, the CDR3 reads TGTGCCAGCAGTTTGGTAGAGACCCAGTACTTC. Protein sequence: CASSLVETQYF.